The 8 T cell receptor beta chains in this list originate from one sample, sequenced in a study of blood T cells in healthy people across ages. A second about 6 to 12 cycle PCR used barcoded and J-beta primers. TCRdb called the 5' RACE reads again in MiXCR, with one record for every CDR3 protein. This sample yields around 500,000 distinct CDR3 sequences, of which 47% are seen a single time; around 25% belongs to the top ten. The specimen sequenced was blood. Every receptor here comes from a man older than 75 in good health.

The V gene is TRBV20-1, the J gene TRBJ1-4; no firm D call. CDR3 size: 12 residues. Between the trimmed V and J ends, which lost 6 bases and 7 bases, there was a span of 12 bases. Germline CDR1 DFQATT, CDR2 SNEGSKA (reference sequence). The CDR3 DNA reads TGCAGTGCGGAAGGGCCGGCTGAAAAACTGTTTTTT. It encodes CSAEGPAEKLFF.

The V and J genes are TRBV27 and TRBJ2-1; TRBD1 aligns across 7 bases. With 7 bases clipped from V and 10 bases from J, the junction kept 13 bases outside the gene matches. The CDR3 spans 14 residues. Looked up from germline, CDR1 is MNHEY and CDR2 is SMNVEV (reference sequence). CDR3 in amino acids: CASTPQGKSYEQFF. CDR3 nucleotide sequence: TGTGCCAGCACCCCACAGGGGAAGTCCTACGAGCAGTTCTTC.

The chain links TRBV28 to TRBJ2-6, with D unresolved. Trimming removed 6 bases at V and 0 bases at J, with 9 bases between. Germline CDR1 and CDR2: MDHEN and SYDVKM. The CDR3 loop spans 15 amino acids. This chain's CDR3 is CASRYLGSGANVLTF. CDR3 bases: TGTGCCAGCAGGTATTTAGGCTCTGGGGCCAACGTCCTGACTTTC.

At least ten counts were recorded for this clonotype. V and J are TRBV4-1 and TRBJ2-7; 10 bases align to TRBD1. Losses at the gene ends were 3 bases for V and 2 bases for J; bases not matched to a gene: 1. This CDR3 is 14 amino acids long. CDR1 is MGHRA, CDR2 YSYEKL, per germline. CDR3 coding DNA: TGCGCCAGCAGCCAGGACAGGGGGACCTACGAGCAGTACTTC. Translating it yields CASSQDRGTYEQYF.

The CDR3 bases are TGTGCCAGCAGCTCGGAGTTACAAGAGACCCAGTACTTC. Translating it yields CASSSELQETQYF. The chain combines TRBV7-9 with TRBJ2-5; D unclear. The CDR3 extends over 13 amino acids. V was pared by 4 bases and J by 2 bases, with 8 bases between. Germline V gene lookup returns CDR1 SEHNR and CDR2 FQNEAQ (reference sequence).

The V gene is TRBV29-1, the J gene TRBJ2-1; the match to TRBD2 covers 7 bases. Germline V gene lookup returns CDR1 SQVTM and CDR2 ANQGSEA. The V and J ends lost 3 bases and 8 bases, in that order; junction bases with no gene match: 10. This CDR3 contains 14 residues. As DNA, the CDR3 is TGCAGCGTTGAGGCTCCTGGGGGGGTGGATGAGCAGTTCTTC. Translating it yields CSVEAPGGVDEQFF.

The rearrangement uses TRBV9 and TRBJ1-2, with D maybe TRBD1 (6 bases). The CDR3 runs to 13 residues. V was shortened by 0 bases and J by 6 bases, with 9 bases between the two germline ends. Germline lookup yields CDR1 SGDLS and CDR2 YYNGEE. This chain's CDR3 is CASSVEGEDGYTF. The CDR3 bases are TGTGCCAGCAGCGTAGAGGGGGAAGATGGCTACACCTTC.

This clonotype came up a few times. The V call is TRBV12-5, the J call TRBJ2-5; 8 bases fit TRBD2. This CDR3 is 13 amino acids long. Germline V lookup: CDR1 LGHNT, CDR2 FRNRAP. The junction had 3 bases not matched to a gene; V was cut back by 4 bases and J by 5 bases. The CDR3 loop reads CASGSIAGETQYF. CDR3 in DNA: TGTGCTAGTGGTTCAATAGCGGGGGAGACCCAGTACTTC.